What follows are 8 T cell receptor beta chains derived from one specimen sequenced in a study of early T cells in non-severe SARS-CoV-2 infection. One entry per CDR3 protein results from TCRdb running MiXCR on the 5' RACE reads. Of roughly 70,000 distinct CDR3 sequences listed, roughly 18% are singletons. The sequenced sample was whole blood, obtained at baseline. These receptors were obtained from an adult who was a healthcare worker with PCR-confirmed SARS-CoV-2 infection or an uninfected control (not recorded which).

This clonotype was seen a handful of times. The rearrangement uses TRBV4-3 and TRBJ2-2; D uncertain. The CDR3 totals 15 residues. The V and J ends lost 2 bases and 4 bases respectively, with 11 bases between them. The germline V gene encodes CDR1 LGHNA and CDR2 YSLEER. The CDR3 nucleotides read TGCGCCAGCAGCCAATGGAGCCGAGGCACCGGGGAGCTGTTTTTT. This codes for CASSQWSRGTGELFF.

This clonotype has more than one count but fewer than ten. The chain combines TRBV6-6 with TRBJ2-7; no clear D. The CDR3 length is 13 residues. From germline, CDR1 is MNHNY and CDR2 SVGAGI (reference sequence). Trimming took 0 bases from V and 5 from J, leaving 8 bases between them. The CDR3 nucleotides are TGTGCCAGCAGTTACTCAAAGGGTAACGAGCAGTACTTC. It specifies CASSYSKGNEQYF.

The V call is TRBV6-1, the J call TRBJ1-1; the match to TRBD1 covers 10 bases. Germline V CDR1 and CDR2: MNHNS, SASEGT. This CDR3 spans 14 amino acids. The V segment lost 5 bases and the J segment 5 bases; nucleotides outside the gene matches: 5. The CDR3 region is CASSPTGGKTEAFF. CDR3 coding DNA: TGTGCCAGCAGTCCGACAGGGGGCAAGACTGAAGCTTTCTTT.

This clonotype was detected many times. This chain uses TRBV19 with TRBJ1-2, with TRBD1 matching 8 bases. J lost 1 base, V lost 4 bases, and 2 bases had no gene match. In germline, CDR1 is LNHDA, CDR2 SQIVND (reference sequence). The CDR3 sequence is 14 residues long. The CDR3 is CASSSGQGNYGYTF. The CDR3 DNA reads TGTGCCAGTAGTAGCGGACAGGGTAACTATGGCTACACCTTC.

The chain combines TRBV5-4 with TRBJ2-3; D perhaps matches TRBD2 (6 bases). The V end was cut by 4 bases, the J end by 4 bases, with 13 bases between. CDR1 is SGHNT, CDR2 YYREEE, per germline (reference sequence). This CDR3 is 14 amino acids long. CDR3 nucleotide sequence: TGTGCCAGCAGCCCGGGGACTGCCGCAGATACGCAGTATTTT. Its translation: CASSPGTAADTQYF.

V gene TRBV28 combines with J gene TRBJ2-5; D is ambiguous. CDR1 is MDHEN and CDR2 is SYDVKM in the germline V gene. V lost 4 bases, J lost 1 base, and 4 bases lay in between. This CDR3 comprises 12 residues. CDR3 nucleotides: TGTGCCAGCAGTTCTCCCCAAGAGACCCAGTACTTC. Its translation is CASSSPQETQYF. Full variable domain (outside the CDR3, taken from reference TRBV28 and TRBJ2-5): DVKVTQSSRYLVKRTGEKVFLECVQDMDHENMFWYRQDPGLGLRLIYFSYDVKMKEKGDIPEGYSVSREKKERFSLILESASTNQTSMYLCASSSPQETQYFGPGTRLLVL.

This sequence joins TRBV6-5 and TRBJ2-1, with D perhaps matching TRBD2 (6 bases). The length of the CDR3 is 14 residues. V dropped 0 bases and J dropped 9 bases, with 12 bases sitting between them. CDR1 MNHEY and CDR2 SVGAGI come from the germline V gene. In DNA form, the CDR3 reads TGTGCCAGCAGTTACTCGTCGCGGGGAAGTGAGCAGTTCTTC. Translating gives CASSYSSRGSEQFF.

The chain has TRBV10-2 and TRBJ2-1; 7 positions match TRBD1. Germline trimming cut 6 bases from V and 3 bases from J; bases unmatched to any gene: 8. The germline V gene has CDR1 WSHSY and CDR2 SAAADI. The CDR3 contains 15 residues. The CDR3 bases are TGCGCCAGCAGAGAATCCGGGACAGACTACAATGAGCAGTTCTTC. Its protein is CASRESGTDYNEQFF.